The source of this TCR beta chain is a study of blood T cell repertoires in COVID-19. About the study: PBMCs, B-cell-depleted T cells, or T cells were the source of the cDNA or gDNA that made up the material.

Produced via immunoSEQ multiplex PCR; TCRdb's table is partial and in-frame only. The sample comprises some 190,000 clones, around 76% of which are singletons, and around 8% rests with the top ten. In Seattle, patients joined the study during active infection and were tracked longitudinally. V was shortened by 0 bases and J by 1 base, with 15 bases between the two germline ends. The CDR3 spans 17 residues. Germline loops: CDR1 MNHEY, CDR2 SVGEGT. Sequences were obtained from peripheral blood. The V gene is TRBV6-2 or TRBV6-3, the J gene TRBJ1-2; unclear D gene. The receptor was isolated from a woman aged 60-75 years with COVID-19, enrolled during active disease. The CDR3 sequence: CASSYSKDAGFNYGYTF. As DNA, the CDR3 is TGTGCCAGCAGTTACTCGAAGGATGCAGGCTTTAACTATGGCTACACCTTC.